Presented here are 2 T cell receptor beta chains from one specimen sequenced in a study of CD8 T cells in ankylosing spondylitis. TCRdb reprocessed the 5' RACE reads via MiXCR and lists one record per CDR3 protein. The repertoire has around 340,000 distinct CDR3 sequences, 20% to 25% of them found once; the top ten carry less than 15%. Sequences were obtained from blood, either unsorted or a sorted T cell fraction (not recorded which). The receptors shown here come from a male donor with ankylosing spondylitis or in good health (not recorded which).

This clonotype was seen more than once but under ten times. This rearrangement joins TRBV14 to TRBJ2-7; D remains unclear. The CDR3 covers 15 residues. CDR1 is SGHDN, CDR2 FVKESK, per germline. The germline V and J ends were trimmed by 6 bases and 6 bases, with 21 bases remaining between them. CDR3 loop: CASSELQDRFGEQYF. DNA for the CDR3: TGTGCCAGCAGTGAGCTTCAGGACCGATTCGGCGAGCAGTACTTC.

V usage is TRBV2 and J usage is TRBJ1-1; D might be TRBD1 (6 bases). Germline V gene lookup returns CDR1 SNHLY and CDR2 FYNNEI. This CDR3 has 13 amino acids. Trimming cost V 7 bases and J 4 bases, with 13 bases left between them. The CDR3 nucleotides read TGTGCCAGCAAAAAGTCGACAGGCACTGAAGCTTTCTTT. Translation: CASKKSTGTEAFF. The whole variable domain, filled in from reference TRBV2 and TRBJ1-1, reads EPEVTQTPSHQVTQMGQEVILRCVPISNHLYFYWYRQILGQKVEFLVSFYNNEISEKSEIFDDQFSVERPDGSNFTLKIRSTKLEDSAMYFCASKKSTGTEAFFGQGTRLTVV.